This TCR beta chain was observed in a study of response to subunit inactivated influenza vaccine (dated by TCRdb to between 2017 and 2018). With regard to the full study: Deep quantitative profiling of the T cell receptor repertoire was used in the study to follow responses to a trivalent subunit inactivated influenza vaccine. Points the paper makes about the study in general: It was suggested by the authors that each seasonal influenza vaccination may recruit only a limited number of new T cells.

Receptor amplification or capture employed RT-PCR. The listed sequencing device is Illumina HiSeq 2500. TCRdb cleaned the public reads at Q25 with fastp, built clones with MiXCR and kept in-frame beta chains. When rows share a CDR3 protein, they turn into one entry using the most common DNA and genes. The table for this sample lists hundreds of thousands of distinct CDR3 sequences; 12% of them were counted only once. Roughly 10% of the sample is in the top ten clones. At the junction V is shortened by 5 bases and J by 5 bases; bases outside the gene matches: 9. Its CDR3 holds 16 amino acids, cysteine through phenylalanine. Only CDR3 DNA is held: 48 bases, read in frame from base 1. CDR1 LNHNV and CDR2 YYDKDF are derived from the germline V gene (reference sequence). This clonotype showed up just a few times. The target of this receptor is not known. Base qualities are missing; no much larger clone stands one base away.

The source material was PBMCs from blood, sampled on the day of vaccination. This chain joins TRBV15 to TRBJ2-5; 12 bases in the junction line up with TRBD1. This receptor was taken from a man between 50 and 59 years old who received an inactivated influenza vaccine. Donor details come from another sample of the same person, matched by shared clones. The CDR3 protein: CATSGIRDRGPETQYF. The DNA is TGTGCCACCAGCGGAATCCGGGACAGGGGGCCCGAGACCCAGTACTTC.